This T cell receptor (beta chain) stems from a study of blood T cell repertoires in COVID-19. Study-wide context: From the United States, Italy and Spain came samples of acute and convalescent COVID-19. Sources were T cells, B-cell-depleted T cells, or PBMCs; the material itself was cDNA or gDNA.

Original processing methods: Reference gene primer amplification gave estimated nucleated cell counts. Produced via immunoSEQ multiplex PCR; TCRdb's table is partial and in-frame only. The V and J calls and the clone size are those of that table, but D and trimming were determined from the DNA. Of 200,000 or so clones in the sample, more than 85% were seen once. This CDR3 has 18 amino acids. The chain links TRBV12-2 to TRBJ2-2; TRBD1 is taken as the D call from the table, unchecked against the DNA. TRBV12-2 is a documented pseudogene. Input material: peripheral blood. The source is a man between 65 and 80 years old with active or convalescent COVID-19. The CDR3 loop reads CASRLVGRGRLDTGELFF. CDR3 DNA sequence: TGTGCAAGTCGCTTAGTGGGCAGGGGGCGGTTAGACACCGGGGAGCTGTTTTTT.